The clone carrying this TCR beta chain was counted a single time. These data come from a study of shared clonotypes between healthy human individuals. The method was immunoSEQ multiplex PCR; TCRdb's version includes in-frame clones alone and lacks a portion of them. This sample has about 2.4 million clones, with over 85% found just once. Trimming removed 5 bases at V and 0 bases at J, with 14 bases between. CDR1 and CDR2 (germline): MNHEY, SVGAGI. The CDR3 runs 15 residues. Sequencing was performed on naive CD4+ T cells from PBMCs. Noted subset: CD45RA+ positively selected. This clonotype was sampled from a young man in good health. Some clones in this sample may be carry-over from other donors' samples. The rearrangement links TRBV6-5 to TRBJ2-7; D gene ambiguous. CDR3 DNA sequence: TGTGCCAGCAGTCCCGTCCGGGTTCCCTCCTACGAGCAGTACTTC. This gives the protein CASSPVRVPSYEQYF.